The T cell receptor beta chain under discussion was sequenced for a study of blood T cell repertoires in COVID-19. Those enrolled in Seattle joined during active infection and were followed longitudinally afterward. Germline lookup yields CDR1 SGHTA and CDR2 FQGTGA. The J segment lost 2 bases and the V segment lost 2 bases, leaving 3 bases of the junction unmatched. The CDR3 is 15 residues long. Produced via immunoSEQ multiplex PCR; TCRdb's table is partial and in-frame only. The sample shows approximately 330,000 clones, about 91% of them seen only once. The receptor comes from a man aged 25 to 40 with COVID-19, enrolled during active disease. Sequencing was done on a sample of peripheral blood. The rearrangement joins TRBV7-3 to TRBJ2-1; TRBD1 aligns across 7 bases. CDR3 sequence reads: CASSLEGATYNEQFF. Written as DNA, the CDR3 is TGTGCCAGCAGCTTAGAGGGGGCTACCTACAATGAGCAGTTCTTC.